This T cell receptor (beta chain) was documented in a study of T cell responses to AZD1222 COVID-19 vaccine. This clone was found once. The antigen remains undetermined. Libraries were prepared by immunoSEQ multiplex PCR; TCRdb keeps only in-frame clonotypes and omits some of them. In the table there are around 150,000 clones, 90% of which are singletons. The CDR3 spans 12 residues. V was shortened by 7 bases and J by 6 bases, with 13 bases between the two germline ends. In germline, CDR1 is LNHDA, CDR2 SQIVND (reference sequence). Points from the study as a whole: Spike regions recognized by vaccine-associated CD4 TCRs spanned the protein, led by 160-218 and 743-854.

This chain uses TRBV19 with TRBJ2-7, with D uncertain. This receptor was taken from an adult who received the AZD1222 COVID-19 vaccine. The sample was peripheral blood, taken 28 days after the second AZD1222 dose. The chain's CDR3 is CASIFRWREQYF. For the CDR3, the DNA is TGTGCCAGTATCTTTCGGTGGCGCGAGCAGTACTTC.